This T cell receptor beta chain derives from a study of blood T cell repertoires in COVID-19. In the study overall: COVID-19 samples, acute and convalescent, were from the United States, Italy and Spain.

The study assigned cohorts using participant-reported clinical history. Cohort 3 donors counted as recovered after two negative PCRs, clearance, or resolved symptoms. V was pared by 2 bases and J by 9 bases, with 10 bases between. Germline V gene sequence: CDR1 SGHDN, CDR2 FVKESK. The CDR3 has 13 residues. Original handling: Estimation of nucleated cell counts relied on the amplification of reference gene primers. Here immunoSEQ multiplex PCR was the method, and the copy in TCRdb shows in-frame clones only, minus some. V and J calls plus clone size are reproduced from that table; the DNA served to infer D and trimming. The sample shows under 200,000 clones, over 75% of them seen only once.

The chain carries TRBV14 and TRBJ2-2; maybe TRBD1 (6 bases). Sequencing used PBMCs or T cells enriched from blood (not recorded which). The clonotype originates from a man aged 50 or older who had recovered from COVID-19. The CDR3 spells CASSQLDRRELFF. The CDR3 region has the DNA TGTGCCAGCAGCCAACTCGACAGGAGGGAGCTGTTTTTT.